Below, 9 T cell receptor beta chains from the same sample are listed, as sequenced in a study of cytomegalovirus exposure and HLA in healthy donors. In the PCR, 60 Vbeta and 13 Jbeta primers were used. Clones were read by immunoSEQ multiplex PCR, and TCRdb kept only the in-frame ones, dropping some. The sample yields 85,000 to 110,000 clones, around 77% seen once. The specimen was PBMCs. Receptor source: a man aged 45-65 years in good health and CMV-seropositive.

The V and J genes are TRBV2 and TRBJ2-3; D is perhaps TRBD1 (6 bases). Trimming left V 3 bases short and J 2 bases short, with 15 bases between. The CDR3 runs 16 residues. CDR1 and CDR2 (germline): SNHLY, FYNNEI. The CDR3 region has the DNA TGTGCCAGCAGTGATGTGTTAGGACAGCTCACAGATACGCAGTATTTT. This sequence encodes CASSDVLGQLTDTQYF.

This clone was detected once. The CDR3 is CASRKIRDRFIEQYF. CDR3 nucleotide sequence: TGTGCCAGCAGGAAAATCCGGGACAGGTTTATCGAGCAGTACTTC. V is TRBV6-5 and J is TRBJ2-7, with 8 bases aligning to TRBD1. V was clipped by 6 bases and J by 6 bases; unmatched bases: 13. The CDR3 is 15 amino acids. The germline gives CDR1 MNHEY, CDR2 SVGAGI.

The rearrangement uses TRBV5-1 and TRBJ2-7; 8 bases agree with TRBD2. CDR1 is SGHRS and CDR2 is YFSETQ in the germline V gene. V lost 0 bases and J lost 2; bases outside the gene matches: 10. This CDR3 is built from 17 residues. The CDR3, as DNA: TGCGCCAGCAGCTTGGAGGCTAGCGGGCCGAGCACCTACGAGCAGTACTTC. Protein product: CASSLEASGPSTYEQYF.

The chain combines TRBV11-2 with TRBJ2-3, with TRBD1 matching over 9 bases. CDR3 length: 13 residues. Unmatched junction bases numbered 2, after V lost 5 bases and J lost 5 bases. Germline CDR1 reads SGHAT; CDR2 reads FQNNGV. The CDR3 bases are TGTGCCAGCAGCGGGACAGGGATAGATACGCAGTATTTT. As protein: CASSGTGIDTQYF.

The chain couples TRBV21-1 to TRBJ1-3. TRBV21-1 is labeled a pseudogene. CDR3 length: 16 residues. This CDR3 reads CASSKAGVRVGNTIYF. The CDR3 nucleotides read TGTGCCAGCAGCAAAGCGGGCGTGAGGGTAGGAAACACCATATATTTT.

This clone has only a few counts. One junction end disagrees with the germline gene, perhaps due to a read error. The rearrangement links TRBV7-9 to TRBJ1-2; the D is unclear. Germline V gene sequence: CDR1 SEHNR, CDR2 FQNEAQ (reference sequence). This CDR3 region has 13 residues. The CDR3 sequence: CSSSLETGSGYTF. The CDR3 coding sequence is TGTTCCAGCAGCTTAGAGACGGGAAGTGGCTACACCTTC.

The chain links TRBV6-4 to TRBJ1-1; D ambiguous. The CDR3 extends over 15 amino acids. Trimming stripped 9 bases from V and 6 bases from J, with 23 bases between. Germline CDR1 MRHNA, CDR2 SNTAGT. The DNA for the CDR3 is TGTGCCAGACCCCCCCTAGGTATGAGGGTGGCTGAAGCTTTCTTT. Protein sequence: CARPPLGMRVAEAFF.

The chain recombines TRBV9 with TRBJ2-7; possible D gene TRBD2, 6 bases. Germline lookup yields CDR1 SGDLS and CDR2 YYNGEE. CDR3 length: 15 amino acids. V dropped 0 bases and J dropped 0 bases, with 10 bases sitting between them. CDR3 sequence: CASSVGLAASYEQYF. In DNA, the CDR3 is TGTGCCAGCAGCGTAGGGTTAGCGGCCTCCTACGAGCAGTACTTC. Combining the CDR3 with reference TRBV9 and TRBJ2-7 gives the whole variable domain DSGVTQTPKHLITATGQRVTLRCSPRSGDLSVYWYQQSLDQGLQFLIQYYNGEERAKGNILERFSAQQFPDLHSELNLSSLELGDSALYFCASSVGLAASYEQYFGPGTRLTVT.

This clone has more than one count but fewer than ten. This chain links TRBV7-9 with TRBJ2-1, with 13 nucleotides matching TRBD2. V was clipped by 3 bases and J by 9 bases; unmatched bases: 5. The CDR3 totals 15 residues. Germline lookup yields CDR1 SEHNR and CDR2 FQNEAQ (reference sequence). The CDR3 region is CASSFPGLAGTEQFF. For the CDR3, the DNA is TGTGCCAGCAGCTTTCCGGGACTAGCGGGAACTGAGCAGTTCTTC.